Listed below are T cell receptor beta chains from one sample, sequenced in a study of T-cell reconstitution after alpha-beta-depleted transplantation in children. One entry per CDR3 protein results from TCRdb running MiXCR on the PCR reads. Of some 550,000 distinct CDR3 sequences listed, about 23% are singletons. Sequencing was performed on PBMCs, mostly from graft donor cells, taken 360 days after TCRalphabeta/CD19-depleted stem cell transplant. The receptors shown here come from a boy younger than two who had a stem cell transplant for acute myeloid leukemia, so the T cells may come from the graft donor. Both conserved end residues are part of each CDR3. The D gene is left open where the match is weak. Only part of the rows carry a size: once, few, many, or a class if the clone is expanded.

many,TRBV21-1,NA,TRBJ2-2,TGTGCCAGCAGCGGAAAACGCAGTCAAACCGGGGAGCTGTTTTTT,CASSGKRSQTGELFF
NA,TRBV9,NA,TRBJ2-3,TGTGCCAGCAGCGTCGGGACCGTGGGAGATACGCAGTATTTT,CASSVGTVGDTQYF
many,TRBV20-1,TRBD2,TRBJ2-3,TGCAGTGCTAGAGATTCTAGCGGCTACACAGATACGCAGTATTTT,CSARDSSGYTDTQYF
few,TRBV6-1,NA,TRBJ2-3,TGTGCCAGCAGTGATTCTGGGGTAGTAGATTTTATGGATACGCAGTATTTT,CASSDSGVVDFMDTQYF
NA,TRBV3-1,NA,TRBJ2-3,TGTGCCAGCAGCCAAGGTCTAGTGAGCTATACGCAGTATTTT,CASSQGLVSYTQYF
many,TRBV20-1,NA,TRBJ2-7,TGCAGTGCTAGATCTCACCGGGGCGAGCAGTACTTC,CSARSHRGEQYF
NA,TRBV5-1,NA,TRBJ2-7,TGCGCCAGCAGCTTGAACGACAGGCCCTACGAGCAGTACTTC,CASSLNDRPYEQYF
many,TRBV20-1,TRBD1,TRBJ2-1,TGCAGTGCTAGAGGAGGACAGGGAAGGCAGTTCTTC,CSARGGQGRQFF
NA,TRBV28,NA,TRBJ2-3,TGTGCCAGCAGTGGGCGGACGGGCGATACGCAGTATTTT,CASSGRTGDTQYF
few,TRBV6-5,NA,TRBJ2-2,TGTGCCAGCAGTTCTTGGGCCTACGGGGAACACACCGGGGAGCTGTTTTTT,CASSSWAYGEHTGELFF
NA,TRBV20-1,NA,TRBJ2-5,TGCAGTGCTAGGGGGCCCGAGACCCAGTACTTC,CSARGPETQYF
many,TRBV20-1,NA,TRBJ2-7,TGCAGTGCTAGAGACGTCCCTTGGGACGAGCAGTACTTC,CSARDVPWDEQYF
many,TRBV29-1,TRBD1,TRBJ2-5,TGCAGCGTTATCGCCTACGGGACAGGGGAGCTGGCGACCCAGTACTTC,CSVIAYGTGELATQYF
few,TRBV5-1,TRBD1,TRBJ2-1,TGCGCCAGCAGCCTCCAAGGGACAGGGGATGAGCAGTTCTTC,CASSLQGTGDEQFF
few,TRBV7-2,NA,TRBJ2-2,TGTGCCAGCAGCTTAGCGCAAAGGTCCGGGGAGCTGTTTTTT,CASSLAQRSGELFF
NA,TRBV29-1,NA,TRBJ2-1,TGCAGCGTTGGCGGGGTCCTCGGCAATGAGCAGTTCTTC,CSVGGVLGNEQFF
NA,TRBV29-1,TRBD1,TRBJ2-3,TGCAGCGTTGAAGAGTCAGGGGGAACAGATACGCAGTATTTT,CSVEESGGTDTQYF
NA,TRBV10-3,NA,TRBJ1-2,TGTGCCACCAGGGGCCCCGTCTATGGCTACACCTTC,CATRGPVYGYTF
NA,TRBV20-1,TRBD1,TRBJ1-1,TGCAGTGCTAAGTACAGGGGCAATTCTGAAGCTTTCTTT,CSAKYRGNSEAFF
NA,TRBV4-1,NA,TRBJ2-5,TGCGCCAGCAGCCCATCCCCCGGGGGCCAAGAGACCCAGTACTTC,CASSPSPGGQETQYF
few,TRBV20-1,TRBD2,TRBJ2-5,TGCAGTGCCCTAGCGGGGGGGGGACAAGAGACCCAGTACTTC,CSALAGGGQETQYF
NA,TRBV12-3/TRBV12-4,NA,TRBJ2-7,TGTGCCAGCAGTCTTTGGCTCTACGAGCAGTACTTC,CASSLWLYEQYF
few,TRBV19,TRBD2,TRBJ2-1,TGTGCCAGTAGTATAGGGGCGCTAGCGGGGACGAGCTCCTACAATGAGCAGTTCTTC,CASSIGALAGTSSYNEQFF
many,TRBV3-1,NA,TRBJ2-5,TGTGCCAGCAGCCAAGGGTTCGAAGAGACCCAGTACTTC,CASSQGFEETQYF
NA,TRBV11-2,TRBD1,TRBJ1-1,TGTGCCAGCAGCTCCACCCAGGGGACAGCCTTTGGCACTGAAGCTTTCTTT,CASSSTQGTAFGTEAFF
few,TRBV12-3/TRBV12-4,NA,TRBJ2-7,TGTGCCAGCAGTTTAAAGCGGTACGAGCAGTACTTC,CASSLKRYEQYF
many,TRBV20-1,TRBD1,TRBJ2-5,TGCAGTGCTAGGCTCTCCTCGACAGGGGTCGAGGAAGAGACCCAGTACTTC,CSARLSSTGVEEETQYF
few,TRBV20-1,NA,TRBJ2-2,TGCAGTGCTAGAGATCAGGGATGGGAGCTGTTTTTT,CSARDQGWELFF
NA,TRBV20-1,TRBD1,TRBJ2-2,TGCAGTGCTTCACAGGGGGCAGAGCTGTTTTTT,CSASQGAELFF
NA,TRBV5-8,TRBD1,TRBJ1-1,TGTGCCAGCAGCAAGTACAGGGGGAAAGGGGTGAACACTGAAGCTTTCTTT,CASSKYRGKGVNTEAFF
NA,TRBV27,NA,TRBJ1-1,TGTGCCAGCAGTTTATCGCGCCCCCTGGGGAACACTGAAGCTTTCTTT,CASSLSRPLGNTEAFF
many,TRBV20-1,NA,TRBJ2-3,TGCAGTGCTCTTCAGGACCGGGTCTTTGGCACAGATACGCAGTATTTT,CSALQDRVFGTDTQYF